This T cell receptor (beta chain) was documented in a study of T cells after yellow fever vaccination. Study results and caveats: Reappearance after the booster was observed for most primary-vaccination clones (around 96% CD4, about 90% CD8).

The CDR3 runs to 14 residues. Germline V gene sequence: CDR1 MDHEN, CDR2 SYDVKM. Trimming removed 8 bases from V and 3 bases from J; junction bases left unmatched: 6. MiXCR, run by TCRdb on the 5' RACE reads, gives a single entry per CDR3 protein. The sample shows 250,000 to 350,000 distinct CDR3 sequences, roughly 6.8% of them seen only once. A note on this clonotype: Its antigen remains unidentified.

Here the sequenced sample was PBMCs, taken about 41 days after the first yellow fever vaccination. J is TRBJ2-7 and V is TRBV28; 11 nucleotides line up with TRBD2. The receptor comes from a young man who received the YFV17D yellow fever vaccine. The CDR3 sequence is CASYSGGVNYEQYF. In DNA form, the CDR3 reads TGTGCCAGCTATAGCGGGGGGGTTAACTACGAGCAGTACTTC.